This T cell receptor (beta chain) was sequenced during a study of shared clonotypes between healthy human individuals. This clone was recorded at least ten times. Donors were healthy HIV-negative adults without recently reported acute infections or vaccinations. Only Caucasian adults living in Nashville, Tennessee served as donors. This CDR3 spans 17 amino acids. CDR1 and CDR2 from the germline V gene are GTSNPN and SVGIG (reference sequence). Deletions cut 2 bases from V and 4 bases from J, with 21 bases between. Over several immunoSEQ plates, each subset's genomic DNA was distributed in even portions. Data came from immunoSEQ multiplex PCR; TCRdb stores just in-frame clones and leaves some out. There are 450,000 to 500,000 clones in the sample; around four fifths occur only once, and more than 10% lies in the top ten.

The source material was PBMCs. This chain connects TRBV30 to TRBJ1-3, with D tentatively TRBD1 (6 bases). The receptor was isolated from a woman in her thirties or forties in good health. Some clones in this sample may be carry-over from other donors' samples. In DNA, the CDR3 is TGTGCCTGGAGTAGATCCCGGACAGCCCTATCAGGAAACACCATATATTTT. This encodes CAWSRSRTALSGNTIYF.